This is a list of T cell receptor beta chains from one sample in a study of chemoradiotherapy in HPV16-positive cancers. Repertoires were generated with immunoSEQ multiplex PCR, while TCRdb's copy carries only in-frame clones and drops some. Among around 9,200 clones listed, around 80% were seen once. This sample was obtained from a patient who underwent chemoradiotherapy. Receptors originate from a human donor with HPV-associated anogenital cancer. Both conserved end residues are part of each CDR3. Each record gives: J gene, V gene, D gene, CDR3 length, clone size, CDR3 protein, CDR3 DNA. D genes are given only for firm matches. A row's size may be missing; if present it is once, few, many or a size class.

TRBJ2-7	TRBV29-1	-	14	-	CSVTRDWYSYEQYF	TGCAGCGTGACAAGGGACTGGTACTCCTACGAGCAGTACTTC
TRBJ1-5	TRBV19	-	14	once	CASNVQGSNQPQHF	TGTGCCAGTAATGTACAGGGAAGTAATCAGCCCCAGCATTTT
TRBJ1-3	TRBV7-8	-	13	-	CASSFGQLNTIYF	TGTGCCAGCAGCTTTGGACAGTTGAACACCATATATTTT
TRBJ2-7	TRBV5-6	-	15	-	CASSLGASPRNEQYF	TGTGCCAGCAGCTTGGGGGCTAGCCCGCGGAACGAGCAGTACTTC
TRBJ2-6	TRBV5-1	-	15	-	CASSFSNSGANVLTF	TGCGCCAGCAGCTTTTCAAACTCTGGGGCCAACGTCCTGACTTTC
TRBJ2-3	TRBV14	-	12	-	CASSQGLDTQYF	TGTGCCAGCAGCCAGGGACTGGATACGCAGTATTTT
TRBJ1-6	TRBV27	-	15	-	CASSLSRGGNSPLHF	TGTGCCAGCAGTTTATCGAGGGGTGGGAATTCACCCCTCCACTTT
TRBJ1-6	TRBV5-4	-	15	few	CASSQAGPGETPLHF	TGTGCCAGCAGCCAGGCAGGCCCCGGAGAGACACCCCTCCACTTT
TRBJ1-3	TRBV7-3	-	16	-	CASSPRGGYSGNTIYF	TGTGCCAGCAGCCCTCGTGGAGGGTACTCTGGAAACACCATATATTTT
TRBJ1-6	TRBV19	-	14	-	CASSIYGANSPLHF	TGTGCCAGTAGTATATATGGCGCGAATTCACCCCTCCACTTT
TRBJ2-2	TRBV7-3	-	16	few	CASSAHGGSNTGELFF	TGTGCCAGCAGCGCCCATGGGGGGAGTAACACCGGGGAGCTGTTTTTT
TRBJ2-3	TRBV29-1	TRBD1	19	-	CSVNGGQGPSDSITDTQYF	TGCAGCGTCAACGGGGGACAGGGCCCCAGCGACTCGATCACAGATACGCAGTATTTT
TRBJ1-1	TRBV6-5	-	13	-	CASSRRGSTEAFF	TGTGCCAGCAGCAGAAGGGGTTCCACTGAAGCTTTCTTT
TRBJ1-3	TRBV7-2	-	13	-	CASSTQIGNTIYF	TGTGCCAGCAGCACCCAGATTGGAAACACCATATATTTT
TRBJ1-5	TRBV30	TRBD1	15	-	CAWSARDRGIQPQHF	TGTGCCTGGAGTGCCCGGGACAGGGGGATTCAGCCCCAGCATTTT
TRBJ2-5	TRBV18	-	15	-	CASSQNAGMRETQYF	TGTGCCAGCTCACAAAACGCCGGGATGAGAGAGACCCAGTACTTC
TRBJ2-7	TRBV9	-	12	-	CASSVGGDEQYF	TGTGCCAGCAGCGTAGGGGGCGACGAGCAGTACTTC
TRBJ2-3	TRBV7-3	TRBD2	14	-	CASSLAGVQDTQYF	TGTGCCAGCAGCTTAGCGGGGGTGCAAGATACGCAGTATTTT
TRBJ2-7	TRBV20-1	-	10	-	CSYGDYEQYF	TGCAGTTACGGAGACTACGAGCAGTACTTC
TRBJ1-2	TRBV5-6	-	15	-	CASSLVRGWDYGYTF	TGTGCCAGCAGCTTGGTGCGGGGTTGGGATTATGGCTACACCTTC